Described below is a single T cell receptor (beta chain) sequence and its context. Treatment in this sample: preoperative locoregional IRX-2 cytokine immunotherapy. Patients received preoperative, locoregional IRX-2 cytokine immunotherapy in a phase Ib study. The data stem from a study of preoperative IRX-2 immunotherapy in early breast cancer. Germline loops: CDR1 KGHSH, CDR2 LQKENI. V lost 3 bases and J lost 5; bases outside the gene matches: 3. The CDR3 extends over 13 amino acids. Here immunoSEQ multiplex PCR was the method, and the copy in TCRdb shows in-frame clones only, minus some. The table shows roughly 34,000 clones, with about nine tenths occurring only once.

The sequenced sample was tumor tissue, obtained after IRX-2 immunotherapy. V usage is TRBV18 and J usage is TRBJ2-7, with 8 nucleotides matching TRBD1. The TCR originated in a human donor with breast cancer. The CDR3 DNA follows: TGTGCCAGCTCACCTTTGGGACAGGACGAGCAGTACGTC. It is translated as CASSPLGQDEQYV.